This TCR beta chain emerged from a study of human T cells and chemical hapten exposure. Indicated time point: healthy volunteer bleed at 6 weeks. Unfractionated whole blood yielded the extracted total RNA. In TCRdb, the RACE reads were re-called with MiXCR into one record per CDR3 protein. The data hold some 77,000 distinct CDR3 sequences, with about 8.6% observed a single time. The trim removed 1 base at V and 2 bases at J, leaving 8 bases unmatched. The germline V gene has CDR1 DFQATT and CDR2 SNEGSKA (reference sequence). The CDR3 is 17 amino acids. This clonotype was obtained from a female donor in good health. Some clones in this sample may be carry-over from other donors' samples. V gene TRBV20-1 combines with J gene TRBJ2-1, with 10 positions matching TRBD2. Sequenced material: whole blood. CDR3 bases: TGCAGTGCTAGAGGTTATGAGAGCGGGGGGGCCTACAATGAGCAGTTCTTC. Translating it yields CSARGYESGGAYNEQFF.